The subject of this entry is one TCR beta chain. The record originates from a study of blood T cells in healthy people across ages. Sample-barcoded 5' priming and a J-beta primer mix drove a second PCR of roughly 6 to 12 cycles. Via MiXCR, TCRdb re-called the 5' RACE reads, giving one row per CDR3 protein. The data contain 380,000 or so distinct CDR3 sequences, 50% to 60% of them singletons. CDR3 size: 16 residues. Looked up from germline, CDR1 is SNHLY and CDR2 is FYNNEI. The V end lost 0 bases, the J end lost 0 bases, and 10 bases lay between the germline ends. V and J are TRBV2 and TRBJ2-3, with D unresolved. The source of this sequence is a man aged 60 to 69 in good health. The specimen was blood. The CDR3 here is CASSEAGSPSTDTQYF. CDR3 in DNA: TGTGCCAGCAGTGAAGCGGGGTCACCTAGCACAGATACGCAGTATTTT.